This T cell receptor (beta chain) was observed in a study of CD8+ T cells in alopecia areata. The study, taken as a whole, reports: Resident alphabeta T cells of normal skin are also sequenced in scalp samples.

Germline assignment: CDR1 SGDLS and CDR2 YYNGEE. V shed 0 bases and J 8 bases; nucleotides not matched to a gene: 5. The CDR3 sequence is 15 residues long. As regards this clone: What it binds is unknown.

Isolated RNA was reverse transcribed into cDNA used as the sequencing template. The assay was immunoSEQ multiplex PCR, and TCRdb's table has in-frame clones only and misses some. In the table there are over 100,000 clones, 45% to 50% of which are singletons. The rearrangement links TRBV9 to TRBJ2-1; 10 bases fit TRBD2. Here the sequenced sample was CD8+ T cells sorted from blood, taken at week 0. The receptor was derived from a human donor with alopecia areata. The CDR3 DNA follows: TGTGCCAGCAGCGTAGAAACTAGCGGGGTGGATGAGCAGTTCTTC. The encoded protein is CASSVETSGVDEQFF.